This is a list of T cell receptor delta chains from one sample in a study of Vδ1+ human thymocytes. TCRdb reanalysed the multiplex PCR reads via CATT. The repertoire holds tens of thousands of delta-chain clones, with about 15% as singletons. Sequencing was carried out using Vdelta1+ gamma-delta thymocytes from the thymus. These receptors were collected from a girl under two years old who had congenital heart surgery. The CDR3 runs from the conserved cysteine through the conserved F or W. A D gene is named only where the DNA matches it firmly. The size field is filled for only some rows; it gives once, few, many or a size class.

clone_size,v_call,d_call,j_call,cdr3_aa,cdr3_nt
NA,TRDV1,TRDD3,TRDJ1,CALGEVSPATGGTKLIF,TGTGCTCTTGGGGAAGTCTCGCCCGCCACTGGGGGAACGAAACTCATCTTT
medium-sized,TRAV29/DV5,TRDD2,TRDJ1,CAASAAFLQNTDKLIF,TGTGCAGCAAGCGCTGCCTTCCTCCAGAACACCGATAAACTCATCTTT
once,TRDV1,TRDD3,TRDJ1,CALGEPGRLGDPGYTNKLIF,TGTGCTCTTGGGGAACCGGGCAGACTGGGGGATCCTGGGTACACCAATAAACTCATCTTT
NA,TRDV1,TRDD2,TRDJ1,CALGELSSLPTRTGSDKLIF,TGTGCTCTTGGGGAACTATCTAGCCTTCCTACGCGGACTGGGTCCGATAAACTCATCTTT
NA,TRDV1,TRDD2,TRDJ1,CALGDLPSLYWRKPYTDKLIF,TGTGCTCTTGGGGACCTTCCTTCCCTGTACTGGAGGAAACCGTACACCGATAAACTCATCTTT
few,TRDV1,TRDD3,TRDJ1,CALGELVEIPTQYWGIRTNTDKLIF,TGTGCTCTTGGGGAACTAGTTGAAATTCCTACCCAGTACTGGGGGATACGCACCAACACCGATAAACTCATCTTT
few,TRDV1,TRDD3,TRDJ1,CALGGHLFLGDTRYTDKLIF,TGTGCTCTTGGGGGCCACCTGTTCCTGGGGGATACGCGGTACACCGATAAACTCATCTTT
NA,TRDV1,TRDD3,TRDJ1,CALGELLVFPGGPLTDKLIF,TGTGCTCTTGGGGAACTCCTCGTTTTCCCTGGGGGTCCACTGACCGATAAACTCATCTTT
NA,TRDV2,NA,TRDJ1,CACGIVPDKLIF,TGTGCCTGTGGGATAGTCCCCGATAAACTCATCTTT
few,TRDV1,TRDD2,TRDJ1,CALGDPPTPPSSRLIF,TGTGCTCTTGGGGACCCGCCCACCCCGCCTTCCTCAAGACTCATCTTT
NA,TRDV1,TRDD3,TRDJ1,CALGRSSSLTRGILHKLIF,TGTGCTCTTGGGAGATCTTCCTCCCTGACTAGGGGGATACTACATAAACTCATCTTT
NA,TRDV1,TRDD2,TRDJ1,CALGADFLRSGANDEGKLIF,TGTGCTCTTGGGGCCGACTTCCTACGGTCTGGGGCCAACGACGAAGGTAAACTCATCTTT
NA,TRDV1,TRDD3,TRDJ1,CALGGSTALGDRTDKLIF,TGTGCTCTTGGGGGGTCTACGGCTCTGGGGGATAGGACCGATAAACTCATCTTT
NA,TRDV1,NA,TRDJ1,CALGETPLGTDKLIF,TGTGCTCTTGGGGAAACACCCCTGGGCACCGATAAACTCATCTTT